This TCR beta chain was obtained from a study of T-cell memory formation after mild COVID-19. General study results and limits: Pre-infection memory harbored some responding clones, suggesting cross-reactive memory joined.

The CDR3 extends over 14 amino acids. Germline CDR1 and CDR2: GTSNPN and SVGIG (reference sequence). With 5 bases clipped from V and 9 bases from J, the junction kept 15 bases outside the gene matches. Each CDR3 protein is one row after TCRdb ran MiXCR on the 5' RACE reads. The repertoire consists of around 450,000 distinct CDR3 sequences, with roughly 20% occurring once and the leading ten covering roughly 8.4%. A remark on this clonotype: The antigen is undetermined.

The sequencing input was PBMCs or a T cell subset sorted from them (not recorded which). The chain has TRBV30 and TRBJ1-1; 7 bases are a match to TRBD1. The sequence was collected from an adult woman who had mild COVID-19 (a few samples of this study predate the infection). Cell type and time point are not known. The CDR3 nucleotides are TGTGCCTGGCGCAAACAGGGGACCTACCCCCAAGCTTTCTTT. Its translation: CAWRKQGTYPQAFF.